This is a list of T cell receptor beta chains from one sample in a study of cytomegalovirus exposure and HLA in healthy donors. TCRdb's copy holds only in-frame clones and misses some; the assay was immunoSEQ multiplex PCR. The table shows under 150,000 clones, with approximately 84% occurring only once. Sample: PBMCs. Receptors originate from a boy aged 2-9 years in good health and CMV-seronegative. CDR3s include the opening cysteine and the closing phenylalanine or tryptophan. The order of the fields is J gene, clone size, D gene, V gene, CDR3 DNA, CDR3 protein. D genes are given only for firm matches. Clone size is shown for a subset of rows, as once, few, many or a class of expanded clone.

J gene: TRBJ1-6; clone size: -; D gene: -; V gene: TRBV13; CDR3 DNA: TGTGCCAGCAGCTCACAGGGCAGGACCTATAATCCACCCCTCCACTTT; CDR3 protein: CASSSQGRTYNPPLHF
J gene: TRBJ2-1; clone size: -; D gene: TRBD2; V gene: TRBV11-3; CDR3 DNA: TGTGCCAGCAGCGGGGCGGCTAGCGGGTCCAATGAGCAGTTCTTC; CDR3 protein: CASSGAASGSNEQFF
J gene: TRBJ2-2; clone size: -; D gene: TRBD2; V gene: TRBV5-4; CDR3 DNA: TGTGCCAGCAAGGGAGGGCGGACCGGGGAGCTGTTTTTT; CDR3 protein: CASKGGRTGELFF
J gene: TRBJ2-5; clone size: -; D gene: TRBD1; V gene: TRBV6-1; CDR3 DNA: TGTGCCAGCAGTGAAAGGTCAGGGGGCGCGTGGGAGACCCAGTACTTC; CDR3 protein: CASSERSGGAWETQYF
J gene: TRBJ2-7; clone size: -; D gene: TRBD1; V gene: TRBV6-5; CDR3 DNA: TGTGCCAGCAAGCGACAGGGGGGATACGAGCAGTACTTC; CDR3 protein: CASKRQGGYEQYF
J gene: TRBJ1-1; clone size: -; D gene: -; V gene: TRBV14; CDR3 DNA: TGTGCCAGCAGCCAAACAAGGTCTAGTCGAGCTTTCTTT; CDR3 protein: CASSQTRSSRAFF
J gene: TRBJ2-1; clone size: once; D gene: TRBD1; V gene: TRBV5-8; CDR3 DNA: TGTGCCAGCAGCCACCGGGACAGGGGGCCTGGTGAGCAGTTCTTC; CDR3 protein: CASSHRDRGPGEQFF
J gene: TRBJ1-2; clone size: -; D gene: -; V gene: TRBV9; CDR3 DNA: TGTGCCAGCAGCGTAGGTAGTCTGAACTATGGCTACACCTTC; CDR3 protein: CASSVGSLNYGYTF
J gene: TRBJ1-4; clone size: few; D gene: -; V gene: TRBV7-9; CDR3 DNA: TGTGCCAGCAGCTTAGAGGAGGGGTCGGGTAATGAAAAACTGTTTTTT; CDR3 protein: CASSLEEGSGNEKLFF
J gene: TRBJ1-4; clone size: -; D gene: TRBD1; V gene: TRBV5-8; CDR3 DNA: TGTGCCAGCAGCTCTCCGGGACAGGGTGGGGAAAAACTGTTTTTT; CDR3 protein: CASSSPGQGGEKLFF
J gene: TRBJ1-5; clone size: -; D gene: -; V gene: TRBV9; CDR3 DNA: TGTGCCAGCAGCGTAGCTGGGAGTGATCAGCCCCAGCATTTT; CDR3 protein: CASSVAGSDQPQHF
J gene: TRBJ1-3; clone size: -; D gene: -; V gene: TRBV5-6; CDR3 DNA: TGTGCCAGCAGCTTCCCGGGGGTTGCTGGAAACACCATATATTTT; CDR3 protein: CASSFPGVAGNTIYF
J gene: TRBJ1-4; clone size: -; D gene: -; V gene: TRBV2; CDR3 DNA: TGTGCCACACGACGGGCTAATGAAAAACTGTTTTTT; CDR3 protein: CATRRANEKLFF
J gene: TRBJ2-1; clone size: -; D gene: TRBD2; V gene: TRBV29-1; CDR3 DNA: TGCAGCTCTCGGCGGGAGGCCCTAGGGTACAATGAGCAGTTCTTC; CDR3 protein: CSSRREALGYNEQFF
J gene: TRBJ2-7; clone size: -; D gene: TRBD2; V gene: TRBV5-6; CDR3 DNA: TGTGCCAGCAGCGGCGGGGGAGGATCCTACGAGCAGTACTTC; CDR3 protein: CASSGGGGSYEQYF
J gene: TRBJ2-1; clone size: -; D gene: -; V gene: TRBV27; CDR3 DNA: TGTGCCAGCAGACAAACCAATGAGCAGTTCTTC; CDR3 protein: CASRQTNEQFF
J gene: TRBJ2-1; clone size: -; D gene: -; V gene: TRBV6-1; CDR3 DNA: TGTGCCAGCGGAGAGACCTCCTACAATGAGCAGTTCTTC; CDR3 protein: CASGETSYNEQFF
J gene: TRBJ2-1; clone size: -; D gene: TRBD1; V gene: TRBV7-9; CDR3 DNA: TGTGCCAGCAGCTTAGAGCAGGGGGATGCTCGGAATGAGCAGTTCTTC; CDR3 protein: CASSLEQGDARNEQFF
J gene: TRBJ2-5; clone size: -; D gene: TRBD2; V gene: TRBV19; CDR3 DNA: TGTGCCAGTAGTATTTTAGGACTAGCGGCTTCCACAGAGACCCAGTACTTC; CDR3 protein: CASSILGLAASTETQYF
J gene: TRBJ1-1; clone size: -; D gene: -; V gene: TRBV4-3; CDR3 DNA: TGCGCCAGCAGCCAAGATTATTATGCAGGGAGGTGGGAGAACACTGAAGCTTTCTTT; CDR3 protein: CASSQDYYAGRWENTEAFF
J gene: TRBJ1-2; clone size: -; D gene: -; V gene: TRBV14; CDR3 DNA: TGTGCCAGCAGCCAAGGTCTTACGGGGTTCGGCGGCTACACCTTC; CDR3 protein: CASSQGLTGFGGYTF
J gene: TRBJ2-1; clone size: -; D gene: -; V gene: TRBV19; CDR3 DNA: TGTGCCAGTAGTACCCCGGGACAAGCGACCTACAATGAGCAGTTCTTC; CDR3 protein: CASSTPGQATYNEQFF
J gene: TRBJ2-1; clone size: once; D gene: -; V gene: TRBV19; CDR3 DNA: TGTGCCAGTAGTATACAGGCAATATCCTACAATGAGCAGTTCTTC; CDR3 protein: CASSIQAISYNEQFF
J gene: TRBJ1-4; clone size: -; D gene: -; V gene: TRBV30; CDR3 DNA: TGTGCCTGGAGTGCGCGAGAAAAACTGTTTTTT; CDR3 protein: CAWSAREKLFF
J gene: TRBJ1-2; clone size: -; D gene: -; V gene: TRBV10-3; CDR3 DNA: TGTGCCATCAGTGAGCCCCAGGAGGTCTATGGCTACACCTTC; CDR3 protein: CAISEPQEVYGYTF
J gene: TRBJ2-5; clone size: -; D gene: -; V gene: TRBV7-7; CDR3 DNA: TGTGCTAGCAGCTTATCCATTTATCAGGGGGGCCAAGAGACCCAGTACTTC; CDR3 protein: CASSLSIYQGGQETQYF
J gene: TRBJ2-3; clone size: -; D gene: -; V gene: TRBV7-8; CDR3 DNA: TGTGCCAGCAGCTTTAGCGCCCCTAGCACAGATACGCAGTATTTT; CDR3 protein: CASSFSAPSTDTQYF
J gene: TRBJ1-2; clone size: few; D gene: TRBD1; V gene: TRBV6-5; CDR3 DNA: TGTGCCAGCAGTTACTCGCCGGAGGGACAGGGGGATGGCTACACCTTC; CDR3 protein: CASSYSPEGQGDGYTF
J gene: TRBJ2-7; clone size: -; D gene: -; V gene: TRBV9; CDR3 DNA: TGTGCCAGCAGCCCGAGAGGTTACGAGCAGTACTTC; CDR3 protein: CASSPRGYEQYF
J gene: TRBJ2-3; clone size: -; D gene: -; V gene: TRBV7-9; CDR3 DNA: TGTGCCAGCACCTTAGGCGGGACAGATACGCAGTATTTT; CDR3 protein: CASTLGGTDTQYF
J gene: TRBJ2-5; clone size: once; D gene: TRBD1; V gene: TRBV7-9; CDR3 DNA: TGTGCCAGCAGCTTGAACCGACAGGGCCTTCAAGAGACCCAGTACTTC; CDR3 protein: CASSLNRQGLQETQYF
J gene: TRBJ2-5; clone size: -; D gene: -; V gene: TRBV13; CDR3 DNA: TGTGCCAGCAGCCTCCGGGACACCCAAGAGACCCAGTACTTC; CDR3 protein: CASSLRDTQETQYF
J gene: TRBJ2-7; clone size: -; D gene: -; V gene: TRBV6-1; CDR3 DNA: TGTGCCAGCAGTGAAGATTGGAGCTCCTACGAGCAGTACTTC; CDR3 protein: CASSEDWSSYEQYF
J gene: TRBJ2-7; clone size: -; D gene: -; V gene: TRBV7-9; CDR3 DNA: TGTGCCAGCAGCCTCACGGACACGATGACCTACGAGCAGTACTTC; CDR3 protein: CASSLTDTMTYEQYF
J gene: TRBJ1-1; clone size: -; D gene: TRBD1; V gene: TRBV5-6; CDR3 DNA: TGTGCCAGCAGCTCCCCGGGACAGGGGGCAACTGAAGCTTTCTTT; CDR3 protein: CASSSPGQGATEAFF
J gene: TRBJ2-2; clone size: -; D gene: -; V gene: TRBV6-1; CDR3 DNA: TGTGCCACCTTCCCTAGGCAAATGAACACCGGGGAGCTGTTTTTT; CDR3 protein: CATFPRQMNTGELFF